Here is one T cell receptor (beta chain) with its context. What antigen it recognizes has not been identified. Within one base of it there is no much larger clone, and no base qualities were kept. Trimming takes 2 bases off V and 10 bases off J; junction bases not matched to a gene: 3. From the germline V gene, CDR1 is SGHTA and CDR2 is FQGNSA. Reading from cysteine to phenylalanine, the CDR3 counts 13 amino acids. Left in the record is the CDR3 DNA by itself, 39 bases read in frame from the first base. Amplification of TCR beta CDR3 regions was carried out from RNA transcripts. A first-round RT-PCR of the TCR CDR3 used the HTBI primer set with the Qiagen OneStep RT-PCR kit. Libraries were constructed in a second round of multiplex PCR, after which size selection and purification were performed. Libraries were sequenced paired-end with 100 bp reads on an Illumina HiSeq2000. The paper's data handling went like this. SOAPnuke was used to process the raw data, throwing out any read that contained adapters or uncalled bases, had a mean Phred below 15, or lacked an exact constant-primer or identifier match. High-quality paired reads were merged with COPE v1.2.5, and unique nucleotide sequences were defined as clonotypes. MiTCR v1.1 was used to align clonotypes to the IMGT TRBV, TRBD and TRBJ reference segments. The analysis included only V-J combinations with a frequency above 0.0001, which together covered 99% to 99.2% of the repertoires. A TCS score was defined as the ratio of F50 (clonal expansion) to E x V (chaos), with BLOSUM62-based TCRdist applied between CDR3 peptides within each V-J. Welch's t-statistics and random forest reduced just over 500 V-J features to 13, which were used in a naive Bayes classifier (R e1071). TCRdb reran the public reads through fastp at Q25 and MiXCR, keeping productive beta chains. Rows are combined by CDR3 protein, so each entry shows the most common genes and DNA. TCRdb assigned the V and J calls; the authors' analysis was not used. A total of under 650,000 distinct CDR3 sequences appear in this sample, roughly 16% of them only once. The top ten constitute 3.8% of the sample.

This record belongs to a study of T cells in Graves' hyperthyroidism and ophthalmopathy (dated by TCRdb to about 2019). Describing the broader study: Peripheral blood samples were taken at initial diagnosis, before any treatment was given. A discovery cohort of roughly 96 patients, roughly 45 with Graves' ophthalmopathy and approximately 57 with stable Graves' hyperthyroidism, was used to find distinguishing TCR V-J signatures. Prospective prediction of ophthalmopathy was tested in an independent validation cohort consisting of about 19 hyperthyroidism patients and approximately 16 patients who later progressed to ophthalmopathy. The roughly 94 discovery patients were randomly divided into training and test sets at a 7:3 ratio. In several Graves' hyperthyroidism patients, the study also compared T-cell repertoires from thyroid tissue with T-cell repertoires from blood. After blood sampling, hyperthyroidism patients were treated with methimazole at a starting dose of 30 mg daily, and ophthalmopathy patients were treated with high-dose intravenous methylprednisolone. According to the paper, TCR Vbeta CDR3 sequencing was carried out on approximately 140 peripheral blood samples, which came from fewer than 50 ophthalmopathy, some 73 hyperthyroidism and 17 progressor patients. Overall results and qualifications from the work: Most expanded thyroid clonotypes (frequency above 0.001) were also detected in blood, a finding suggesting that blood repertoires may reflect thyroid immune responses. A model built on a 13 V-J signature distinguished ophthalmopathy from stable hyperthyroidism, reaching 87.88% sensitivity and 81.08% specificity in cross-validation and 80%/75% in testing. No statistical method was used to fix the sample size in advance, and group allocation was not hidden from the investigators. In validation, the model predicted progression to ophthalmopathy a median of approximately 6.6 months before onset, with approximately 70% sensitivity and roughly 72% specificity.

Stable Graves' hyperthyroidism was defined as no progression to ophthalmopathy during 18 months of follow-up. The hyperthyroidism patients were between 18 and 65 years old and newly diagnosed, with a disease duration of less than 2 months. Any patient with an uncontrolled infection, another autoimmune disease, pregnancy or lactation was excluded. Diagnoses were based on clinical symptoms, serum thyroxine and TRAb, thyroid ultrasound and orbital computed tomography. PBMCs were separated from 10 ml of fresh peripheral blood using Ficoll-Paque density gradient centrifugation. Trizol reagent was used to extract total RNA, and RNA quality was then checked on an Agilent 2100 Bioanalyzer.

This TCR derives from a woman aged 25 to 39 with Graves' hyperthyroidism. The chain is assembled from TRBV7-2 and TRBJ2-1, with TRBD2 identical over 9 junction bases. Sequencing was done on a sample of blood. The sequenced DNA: TGTGCCAGCAGCTTATCCGGGACTAGCGAGCAGTTCTTC. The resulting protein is CASSLSGTSEQFF.